Following are 4 T cell receptor beta chains from one sample sequenced in a study of shared clonotypes between healthy human individuals. Sequencing used immunoSEQ multiplex PCR; TCRdb keeps in-frame clones, though not all of them. The data contain approximately 2,000,000 clones, about 90% of them singletons. Sequencing input: naive CD4+ T cells from PBMCs. The subset denotes: CD45RA+ positively selected. The receptors come from a man aged 18 to 35 in good health. Some clones in this sample may be carry-over from other donors' samples.

The table lists this clone with a count of one. This chain's CDR3 is CASSLDLSGQRTTGELFF. DNA for the CDR3: TGTGCCAGCAGCTTAGATTTATCGGGACAGAGGACCACCGGGGAGCTGTTTTTT. The chain has TRBV7-2 and TRBJ2-2; TRBD1 matches 7 bases. The CDR3 runs 18 residues. V gave up 1 base and J gave up 4 bases; unmatched junction bases: 12. Germline V gene data show CDR1 as SGHTA and CDR2 as FQGNSA.

The chain uses TRBV5-1 and TRBJ2-2; D call uncertain. This CDR3 spans 14 amino acids. Germline-derived CDR1 and CDR2 are SGHRS and YFSETQ. Trimming pared 6 bases from V and 0 bases from J, leaving 9 bases between. The DNA for the CDR3 is TGCGCCAGCACTAGGTTCGCGAACACCGGGGAGCTGTTTTTT. It translates to CASTRFANTGELFF.

This clone showed up just once. The V call is TRBV19, the J call TRBJ2-4; weak D call: TRBD1 (5 bases). The V gene lost 4 bases and the J gene lost 9 bases, with 13 bases spanning the gap. Germline V lookup: CDR1 LNHDA, CDR2 SQIVND (reference sequence). The CDR3 consists of 13 residues. CDR3 loop: CASSTDSQSIQYF. The CDR3 DNA reads as TGTGCCAGTAGTACCGACAGTCAGAGCATTCAGTACTTC.

The J gene is TRBJ2-3, the V gene TRBV4-1; D possibly corresponds to TRBD2 (5 bases). Germline assignment: CDR1 MGHRA and CDR2 YSYEKL. V lost 11 bases, J lost 0 bases, and 12 bases lay in between. The CDR3 consists of 13 residues. CDR3 DNA: TGCGCCTCCTCGGGCGGGAGCACAGATACGCAGTATTTT. Its protein product is CASSGGSTDTQYF.